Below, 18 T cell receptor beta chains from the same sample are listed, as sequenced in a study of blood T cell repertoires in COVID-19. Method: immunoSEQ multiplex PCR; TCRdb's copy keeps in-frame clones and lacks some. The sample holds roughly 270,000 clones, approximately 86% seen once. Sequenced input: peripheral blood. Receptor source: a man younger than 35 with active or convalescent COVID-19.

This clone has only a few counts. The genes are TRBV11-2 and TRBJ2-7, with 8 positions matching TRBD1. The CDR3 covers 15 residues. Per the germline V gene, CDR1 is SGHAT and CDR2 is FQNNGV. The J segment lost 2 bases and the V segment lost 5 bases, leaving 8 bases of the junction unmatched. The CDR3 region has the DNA TGTGCCAGCAGCGTATCCAGGGGGCGAACCTACGAGCAGTACTTC. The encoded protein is CASSVSRGRTYEQYF.

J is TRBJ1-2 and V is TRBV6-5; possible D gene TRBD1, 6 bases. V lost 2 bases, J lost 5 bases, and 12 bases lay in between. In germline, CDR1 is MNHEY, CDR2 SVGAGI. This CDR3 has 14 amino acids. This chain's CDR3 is CASSYTQGAYGYTF. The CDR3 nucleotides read TGTGCCAGCAGTTACACACAGGGAGCTTATGGCTACACCTTC.

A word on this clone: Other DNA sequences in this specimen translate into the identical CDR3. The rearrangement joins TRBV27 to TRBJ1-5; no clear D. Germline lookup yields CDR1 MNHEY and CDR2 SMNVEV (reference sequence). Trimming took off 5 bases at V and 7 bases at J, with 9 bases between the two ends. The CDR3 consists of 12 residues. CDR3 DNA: TGTGCCAGCAGTCTCCTAGGCCAGCCCCAGCATTTT. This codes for CASSLLGQPQHF.

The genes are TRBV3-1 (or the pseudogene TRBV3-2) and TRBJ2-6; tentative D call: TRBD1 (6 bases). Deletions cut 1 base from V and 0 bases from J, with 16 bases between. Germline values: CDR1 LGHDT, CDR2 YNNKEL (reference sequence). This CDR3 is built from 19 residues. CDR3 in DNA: TGTGCCAGCAGCCAAGCCTACCGGGACATAAGCTCTGGGGCCAACGTCCTGACTTTC. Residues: CASSQAYRDISSGANVLTF.

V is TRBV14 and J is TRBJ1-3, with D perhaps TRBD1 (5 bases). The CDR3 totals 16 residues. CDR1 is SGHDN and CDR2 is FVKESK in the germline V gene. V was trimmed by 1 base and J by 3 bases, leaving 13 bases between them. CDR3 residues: CASSQAPGGVGNTIYF. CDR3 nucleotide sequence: TGTGCCAGCAGCCAAGCCCCCGGGGGGGTTGGAAACACCATATATTTT.

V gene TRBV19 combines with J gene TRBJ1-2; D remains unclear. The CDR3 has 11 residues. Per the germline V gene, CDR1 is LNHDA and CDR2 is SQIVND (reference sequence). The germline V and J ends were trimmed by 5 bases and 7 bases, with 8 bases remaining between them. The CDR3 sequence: CASSVSGGYTF. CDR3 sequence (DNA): TGTGCCAGTAGTGTATCCGGTGGCTACACCTTC. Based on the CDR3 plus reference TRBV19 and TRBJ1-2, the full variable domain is DGGITQSPKYLFRKEGQNVTLSCEQNLNHDAMYWYRQDPGQGLRLIYYSQIVNDFQKGDIAEGYSVSREKKESFPLTVTSAQKNPTAFYLCASSVSGGYTFGSGTRLTVV.

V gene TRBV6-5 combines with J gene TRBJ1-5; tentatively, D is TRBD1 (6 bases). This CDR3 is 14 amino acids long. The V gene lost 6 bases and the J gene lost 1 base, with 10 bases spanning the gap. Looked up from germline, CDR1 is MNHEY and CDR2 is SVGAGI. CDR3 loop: CASSGTGSNQPQHF. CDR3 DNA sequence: TGTGCCAGCAGCGGCACAGGGAGCAATCAGCCCCAGCATTTT.

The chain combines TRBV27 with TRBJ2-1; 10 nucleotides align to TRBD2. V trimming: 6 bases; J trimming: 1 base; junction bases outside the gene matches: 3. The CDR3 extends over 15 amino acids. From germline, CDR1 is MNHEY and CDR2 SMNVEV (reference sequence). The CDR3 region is CASRLAGGSYNEQFF. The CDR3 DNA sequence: TGTGCCAGCAGATTAGCGGGGGGTTCCTACAATGAGCAGTTCTTC.

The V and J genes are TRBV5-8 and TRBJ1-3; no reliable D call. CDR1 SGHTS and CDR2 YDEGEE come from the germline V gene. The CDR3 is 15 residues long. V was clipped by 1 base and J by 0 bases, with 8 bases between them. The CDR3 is CASSLFASSGNTIYF. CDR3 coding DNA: TGTGCCAGCAGCTTGTTCGCGAGCTCTGGAAACACCATATATTTT.

As DNA, the CDR3 is TGTGCCAGCAGCTCGCCGGGACAGTTTTGGGGCTACACCTTC. It is translated as CASSSPGQFWGYTF. V is TRBV7-2 and J is TRBJ1-2; 7 positions agree with TRBD1. This CDR3 is built from 14 residues. Germline V gives CDR1 SGHTA, CDR2 FQGNSA. V lost 4 bases, J lost 8 bases, and 10 bases stayed unmatched.

This CDR3 is CSAPGETEQFF. The CDR3 bases are TGCAGTGCCCCCGGGGAAACTGAGCAGTTCTTC. The genes are TRBV20-1 and TRBJ2-1, with TRBD2 as a possible D gene (5 bases). V gave up 6 bases and J gave up 9 bases, with 12 bases separating them. Germline CDR1 reads DFQATT; CDR2 reads SNEGSKA (reference sequence). This CDR3 contains 11 residues.

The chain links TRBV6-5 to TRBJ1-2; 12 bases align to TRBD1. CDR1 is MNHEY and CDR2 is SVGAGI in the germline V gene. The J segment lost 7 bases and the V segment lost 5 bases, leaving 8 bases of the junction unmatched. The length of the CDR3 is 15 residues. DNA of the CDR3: TGTGCCAGCAGTAATCCGGGACAGGGGGCTGGTGGCTACACCTTC. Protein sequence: CASSNPGQGAGGYTF.

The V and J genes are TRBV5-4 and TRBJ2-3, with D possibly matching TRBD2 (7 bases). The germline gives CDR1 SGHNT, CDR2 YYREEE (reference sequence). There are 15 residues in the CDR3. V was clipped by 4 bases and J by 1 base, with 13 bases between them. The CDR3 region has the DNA TGTGCCAGCAGCCAAAGGGGGGGTCGCACAGATACGCAGTATTTT. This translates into CASSQRGGRTDTQYF.

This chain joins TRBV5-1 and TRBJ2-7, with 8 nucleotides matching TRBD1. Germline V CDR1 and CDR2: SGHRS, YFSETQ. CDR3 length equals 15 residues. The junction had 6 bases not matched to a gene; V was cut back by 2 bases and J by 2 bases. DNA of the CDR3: TGCGCCAGCAGCTTTTCGGCAGGGGGCGCCTACGAGCAGTACTTC. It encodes CASSFSAGGAYEQYF.

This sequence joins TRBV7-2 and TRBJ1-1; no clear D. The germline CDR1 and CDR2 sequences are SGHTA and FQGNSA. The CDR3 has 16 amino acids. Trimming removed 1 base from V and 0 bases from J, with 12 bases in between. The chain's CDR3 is CASSLDPPGMNTEAFF. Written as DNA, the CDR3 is TGTGCCAGCAGCTTAGATCCTCCGGGGATGAACACTGAAGCTTTCTTT.

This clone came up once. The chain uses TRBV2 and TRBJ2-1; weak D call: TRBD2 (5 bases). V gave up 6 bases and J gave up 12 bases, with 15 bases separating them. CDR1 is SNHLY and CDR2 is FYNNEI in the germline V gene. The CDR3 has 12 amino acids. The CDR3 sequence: CASRRTSGGQFF. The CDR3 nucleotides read TGTGCCAGCAGGAGGACGAGCGGAGGGCAGTTCTTC. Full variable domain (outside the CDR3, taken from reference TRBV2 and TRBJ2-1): EPEVTQTPSHQVTQMGQEVILRCVPISNHLYFYWYRQILGQKVEFLVSFYNNEISEKSEIFDDQFSVERPDGSNFTLKIRSTKLEDSAMYFCASRRTSGGQFFGPGTRLTVL.

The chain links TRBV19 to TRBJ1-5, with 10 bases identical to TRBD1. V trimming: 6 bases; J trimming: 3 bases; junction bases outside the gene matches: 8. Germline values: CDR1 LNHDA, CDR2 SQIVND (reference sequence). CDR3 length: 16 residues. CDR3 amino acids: CASRPGTGVYNQPQHF. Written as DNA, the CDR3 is TGTGCCAGTAGACCCGGGACAGGGGTCTACAATCAGCCCCAGCATTTT.

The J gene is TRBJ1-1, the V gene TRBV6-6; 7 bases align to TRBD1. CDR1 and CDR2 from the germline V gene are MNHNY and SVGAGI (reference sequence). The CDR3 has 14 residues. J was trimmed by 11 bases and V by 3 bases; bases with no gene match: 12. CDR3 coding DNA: TGTGCCAGCAGTTATTTCGACAGGGCGAACGGGGCTTTCTTT. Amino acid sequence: CASSYFDRANGAFF.